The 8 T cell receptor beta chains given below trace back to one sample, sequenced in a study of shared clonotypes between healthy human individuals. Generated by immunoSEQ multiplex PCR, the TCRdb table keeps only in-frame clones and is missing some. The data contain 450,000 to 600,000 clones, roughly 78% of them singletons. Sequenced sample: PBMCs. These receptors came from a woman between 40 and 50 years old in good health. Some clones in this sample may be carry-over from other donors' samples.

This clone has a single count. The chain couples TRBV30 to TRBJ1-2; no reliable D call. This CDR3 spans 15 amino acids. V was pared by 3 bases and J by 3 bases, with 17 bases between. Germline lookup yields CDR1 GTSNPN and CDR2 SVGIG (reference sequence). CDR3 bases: TGTGCCTGGAGGGTTAATCGATTCCGCGACTATGGCTACACCTTC. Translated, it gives CAWRVNRFRDYGYTF.

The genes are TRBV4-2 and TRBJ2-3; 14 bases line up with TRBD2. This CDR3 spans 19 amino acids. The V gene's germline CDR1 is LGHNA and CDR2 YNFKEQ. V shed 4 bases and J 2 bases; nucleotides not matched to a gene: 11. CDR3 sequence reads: CASSLGLAGGFTLTDTQYF. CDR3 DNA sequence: TGTGCCAGCAGCCTTGGACTAGCGGGAGGTTTCACTCTCACAGATACGCAGTATTTT.

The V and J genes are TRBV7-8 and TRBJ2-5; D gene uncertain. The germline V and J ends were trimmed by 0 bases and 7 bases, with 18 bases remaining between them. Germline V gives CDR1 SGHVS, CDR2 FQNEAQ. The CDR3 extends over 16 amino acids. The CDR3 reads CASSLARGQVALTQYF. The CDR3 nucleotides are TGTGCCAGCAGCTTAGCAAGAGGTCAGGTAGCCCTGACCCAGTACTTC.

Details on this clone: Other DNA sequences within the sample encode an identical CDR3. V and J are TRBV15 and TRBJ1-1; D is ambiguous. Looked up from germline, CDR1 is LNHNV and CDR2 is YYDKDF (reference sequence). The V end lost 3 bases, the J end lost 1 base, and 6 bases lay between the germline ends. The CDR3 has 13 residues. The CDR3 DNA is TGTGCCACCAGCAGGACGGAGAACACTGAAGCTTTCTTT. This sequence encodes CATSRTENTEAFF.

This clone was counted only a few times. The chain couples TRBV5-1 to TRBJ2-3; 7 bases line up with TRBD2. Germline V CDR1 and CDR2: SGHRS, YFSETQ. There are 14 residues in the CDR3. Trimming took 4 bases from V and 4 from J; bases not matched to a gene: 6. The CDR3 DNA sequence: TGCGCCAGCAGCGTGGAGGGAGGGGCAGATACGCAGTATTTT. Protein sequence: CASSVEGGADTQYF.

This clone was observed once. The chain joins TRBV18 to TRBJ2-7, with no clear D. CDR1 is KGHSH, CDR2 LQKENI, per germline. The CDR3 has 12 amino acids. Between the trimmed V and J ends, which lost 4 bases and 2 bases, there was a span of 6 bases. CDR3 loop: CASSLETYEQYF. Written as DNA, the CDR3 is TGTGCCAGCTCACTCGAGACCTACGAGCAGTACTTC.

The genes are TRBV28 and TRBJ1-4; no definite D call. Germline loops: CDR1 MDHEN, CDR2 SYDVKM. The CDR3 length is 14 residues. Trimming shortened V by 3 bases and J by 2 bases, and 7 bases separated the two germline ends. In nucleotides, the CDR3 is TGTGCCAGCAGTTTTTGGCAGACTAATGAAAAACTGTTTTTT. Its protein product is CASSFWQTNEKLFF.

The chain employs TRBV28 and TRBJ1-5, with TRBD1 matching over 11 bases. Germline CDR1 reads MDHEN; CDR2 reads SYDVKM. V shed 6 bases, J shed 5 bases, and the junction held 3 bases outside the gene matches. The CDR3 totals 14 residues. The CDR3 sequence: CASRADRGHQPQHF. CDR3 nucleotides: TGTGCCAGCAGGGCGGACAGGGGGCATCAGCCCCAGCATTTT.